This entry features one TCR beta chain sequence. It lacks a known antigen. Nothing much larger sits one base from this clone, and base qualities are not available. This entry comes from a study of cytomegalovirus exposure and HLA in healthy donors (dated by TCRdb to the late 2010s). For context, the study as a whole: An earlier analysis of roughly 500 of the donors reported 250 to 300 Gb of sequence data and roughly 110 million unique TCR beta sequences from about 179 million T cells. An early release covering about 600 HLA-typed donors comprised about 320 gigabases of sequencing data and around 85 million unique TCR sequences. Of the approximately 400 genotyped donors, less than 85% were placed in the genetic ancestry cluster associated with self-reported Caucasian donors. The study was designed to test whether signatures of past pathogen exposure could be identified by cataloging public T cell receptors. The study profiled the T cell repertoires of about 640 subjects by immunosequencing and related them to cytomegalovirus serostatus. Besides the first cohort of approximately 710 subjects, a separate validation cohort made up of about 120 different subjects was used. The study combined high-throughput TCR immunosequencing, statistical association of individual TCRs with disease status, and machine learning to predict cytomegalovirus infection status. A later analysis re-examined previously published TCR beta repertoires from more than 600 donors and added high-resolution HLA genotyping to investigate patterns of TCR occurrence. Rather than drawing on any new phenotypic data, the later analysis identified candidate immune exposures from TCR beta sequences and the way those sequences occurred across donors. In an earlier analysis of 587 of the donors, high-throughput TCR beta sequencing was used to judge whether each TCR beta V gene segment behaved as functional or pseudogenic. Donor age, sex, ethnicity and CMV serostatus were compiled together with the repertoire data. A later genetic analysis used genome-wide SNP genotypes for about 65% of the 666 donors, treating that subset as a discovery cohort. All discovery cohort repertoires had been generated on a single sequencing platform. Both class I and class II loci were covered by HLA typing, at four-digit resolution. The number of typed donors differed by locus: about 629-640 for A, B, C, DRB1 and DQB1; some 500 for DQA1; fewer than 610 for DPA1; and roughly 470 for DPB1. Because of strong linkage in the cohort, four to six DR-DQ haplotypes were treated as single units for association and clustering. On average, around 240,000 unique TCR beta nucleotide sequences were sequenced per donor among 398 genotyped donors of the cohort, with around 19% of those sequences being non-productive.

The cohort comprised some 680 healthy bone marrow donors. At the time of sampling, every cohort member was nominally healthy, though immune exposures that went unrecorded were likely present. The donor was CMV seronegative and belonged to the group of 350 to 400 seronegative cohort members. A peripheral blood sample was provided by each donor, and peripheral blood mononuclear cells were used for TCR beta sequencing. Genomic DNA extraction from the blood cell samples was performed with the Qiagen DNeasy Blood Extraction Kit. The CDR3 has 20 amino acids, counting the end cysteine and phenylalanine. Here the CDR3 DNA is all that survives: 60 bases in frame from base 1. In the germline V gene, CDR1 corresponds to MGHRA and CDR2 to YSYEKL. Trimmed from V: 3 bases; trimmed from J: 1 base; junction bases lacking a gene match: 15. The library was built by means of the immunoSEQ multiplex PCR assay. For the multiplex PCR, a mixture combining 60 forward primers for TCR Vbeta segments and 13 reverse primers for TCR Jbeta segments was used. The CDR3 region of rearranged TCR beta genes was amplified from genomic DNA by a multiplex PCR assay. Amplified TCR beta libraries were sequenced as 87-base-pair reads on the Illumina HiSeq System. Per the source publication's procedure: A later analysis counted tens of millions of unique TCR beta chains across the 666 repertoires, and 9.5 million to 11 million of these chains were shared by at least two donors. A nearest-neighbor algorithm error-corrected the raw reads and collapsed the reads into unique sequences, merging closely related sequences to remove PCR and sequencing errors. To assign V, D and J gene segments, CDR3 sequences were aligned to IMGT reference sequences. For a sequence to be retained, at least a six-nucleotide match to both a V gene segment and a J gene segment was required. Rearrangements were classified as productive when the CDR3 lacked stop codons and remained in frame with V and J, and all other rearrangements were classified as non-productive. Following IMGT convention, CDR3 was defined as the stretch from the second conserved V-encoded cysteine up to the conserved J-encoded phenylalanine. The earlier analysis of about 620 of the donors excluded sequences that lacked an unambiguous match to a single V gene segment. In an earlier analysis of approximately 590 of the donors, V segments were called functional above 56.7% productive rearrangements and were called segregating when the between-donor standard deviation exceeded 5%. A statistical classification framework was built for diagnosing cytomegalovirus status from the catalog of TCR beta chain sequences. V and J gene assignment, in a later analysis, came from comparing TCR nucleotide sequences with IMGT/GENE-DB human TR gene sequences. In a later analysis, CDR3 sequences and most-parsimonious VDJ recombination scenarios were assigned using the TCRdist pipeline. In a later analysis, each TCR beta chain was defined by its CDR3 amino acid sequence together with its V-gene family, and reads lacking a unique V-gene family were excluded. In a later analysis, 450 to 600 highly shared, low-generation-probability nucleotide sequences were removed to address suspected cross-contamination and a sequencing artifact. A later analysis calculated a clonal expansion index for each public chain from normalized within-repertoire ranks of inferred template counts. In a later analysis, generation probabilities were computed using a VDJ recombination model fitted to out-of-frame rearrangements, and the results were checked against IGoR. In a later analysis, TCR-TCR, TCR-HLA and TCR-CMV co-occurrence was scored with hypergeometric tests, and a repertoire-size bias correction was applied to TCR pairs. False discovery rates were estimated in a later analysis by permuting HLA or CMV assignments 20 times. In a later analysis, co-occurring TCRs were grouped using DBSCAN, and TCRdist sequence similarity was added for clustering within HLA-allele-positive subsets. Repertoires with fewer than 30,000 or more than 120,000 public chains were left out of co-occurrence clustering, as were a handful of repertoires with anomalous nucleotide sharing. In TCRdb, the immuneACCESS table is reduced to in-frame sequences with V and J assigned. These tables do not hold every clone; where another copy was compared, an unresolved V gene accounts for under half, and the others remain unexplained. That table supplies the V and J calls and clone size; D and trimming were determined from the DNA. Present in this sample are some 170,000 clones, around 80% of which were seen just once. The ten biggest clones cover 2.1% of the sample.

Overall study outcomes, separate from this receptor: Because HLA typing was unavailable for some donors at each locus, only the typed subset was used in association tests. In a later genetic analysis, fewer N-insertions in productive TCRs were reported among donors in an Asian-associated ancestry cluster than the roughly 710-donor mean. A later analysis found that TCR association rates varied across HLA loci, with DRB1 alleles showing the most associated TCRs and HLA-C alleles the fewest. Several of the top co-occurrence clusters appeared to be linked to parvovirus B19, influenza, CMV and Epstein-Barr virus, according to a later analysis. An earlier analysis of several hundred of the donors showed that most TCR beta V segments appeared in productive rearrangements either about 87% or about 30% of the time, which broadly matched IMGT annotations. Most TCR sequences were observed very rarely across donors, whereas some public TCRs were present in many individuals. A cluster of highly shared sequence variants was judged likely to be a technical artifact of the sequencing pipeline. The presence/absence analyses assumed that sequencing depth was roughly uniform across donors, and that assumption may not be true. Some IMGT-functional V segments, including TRBV6-2 and TRBV6-3, could not be distinguished by the 87-base-pair reads and were therefore excluded. Linkage disequilibrium might explain the correlated functional status among segregating V segments, but an unknown experimental factor could not be excluded. In a later analysis, HLA-associated TCR beta chains showed more clonal expansion and lower generation probabilities than non-associated chains that were equally common. Cytomegalovirus status was reported to be diagnosed by the classifier with high specificity and sensitivity in both the original and validation cohorts. Because counts were too low, more than 15 rarely observed V segments, including chromosome 9 orphons, were left out of the earlier analysis of approximately 500 of the donors. In vitro tests confirmed that a few of the cytomegalovirus-associated TCR beta chains recognize cytomegalovirus antigens. A later analysis found that most CMV-associated TCR beta chains appeared HLA-restricted, with HLA associations seemingly driven largely by CMV exposure. The study listed 150 to 200 TCR beta chains as associated with cytomegalovirus. This cohort had only TCR beta chains sequenced, and the lack of alpha or paired-chain data limited which features could be detected. At a false discovery rate of 0.05, a later analysis linked 16,951 TCR beta sequences to specific HLA alleles. A further reported finding was that TCR beta sequences accurately predicted the HLA-A and HLA-B alleles for most subjects in the first cohort. When HLA alleles, especially DR and DQ, strongly co-occurred, attributing TCR associations to individual alleles was difficult. An association between a missense DCLRE1C variant and V-gene and J-gene trimming of TCR beta chains was found in a later genetic analysis and replicated in an independent cohort. According to the authors, the approach could potentially be generalized to other disease states and immunological phenotypes. CMV serostatus was the only immune exposure information available for the cohort.

The source of this sequence is a middle-aged man in good health and CMV-seronegative. The sequenced sample was PBMCs. Recombination linked TRBV4-1 to TRBJ2-3, and TRBD2 aligns with 11 junction nucleotides. The CDR3 is CASSHGGLAGGVIGTDTQYF. The DNA sequence follows: TGCGCCAGCAGCCATGGGGGGCTAGCGGGAGGAGTGATCGGCACAGATACGCAGTATTTT.